This entry features one T cell receptor (beta chain) sequence. Participant age was roughly 18 to 100 years, and participants resided in around 24 US areas. The sample comes from a study of blood T cell repertoires in COVID-19. Overall study context: There were acute and convalescent COVID-19 samples, and they came from the United States, Italy and Spain.

Generated by immunoSEQ multiplex PCR, the TCRdb table keeps only in-frame clones and is missing some. This repertoire shows 150,000 to 200,000 clones, about 80% found once; its top ten account for about 3.4%. V lost 5 bases and J lost 7, with 12 bases in between. In germline, CDR1 is MNHEY, CDR2 SMNVEV (reference sequence). The CDR3 has 13 residues. This sequence originates from an older woman who had recovered from COVID-19. The sequenced sample was PBMCs or T cells enriched from blood (not recorded which). The rearrangement links TRBV27 to TRBJ1-5; D remains ambiguous. CDR3 amino acids: CASSLNMEQPQHF. CDR3 nucleotides: TGTGCCAGCAGTCTAAATATGGAGCAGCCCCAGCATTTT.